The present TCR beta chain was sequenced within a study of CD8 T cells in Susac syndrome. CD8+ and CD4+ blood T cells underwent TCR beta sequencing. The CDR3 runs 16 residues. Unmatched junction bases numbered 9, after V lost 4 bases and J lost 3 bases. Germline V CDR1 and CDR2: LNHDA, SQIVND (reference sequence). Random hexamers primed reverse transcription of about 0.5 to 1 ug RNA. The immunoSEQ assay covered 54 Vbeta and 13 Jbeta segments for CDR3. TCRdb processed the immunoSEQ multiplex PCR reads anew with MiXCR; each CDR3 protein has one entry. The table records 150,000 to 200,000 distinct CDR3 sequences, approximately 95% of them present only once.

The sequencing input was CD8+ T cells from PBMCs. The V call is TRBV19, the J call TRBJ1-2; TRBD1 matches at 9 bases. The TCR originated in a human donor with multiple sclerosis. The chain's CDR3 is CASSTPGWDRDYGYTF. The CDR3 DNA is TGTGCCAGTAGTACCCCCGGCTGGGACAGGGACTATGGCTACACCTTC. Filled out from reference TRBV19 and TRBJ1-2, the complete variable domain reads DGGITQSPKYLFRKEGQNVTLSCEQNLNHDAMYWYRQDPGQGLRLIYYSQIVNDFQKGDIAEGYSVSREKKESFPLTVTSAQKNPTAFYLCASSTPGWDRDYGYTFGSGTRLTVV.